Only a few counts were recorded for the clone carrying this T cell receptor beta chain. Its target is not known. Germline V lookup: CDR1 LNHNV, CDR2 YYDKDF (reference sequence). The CDR3 extends over 19 amino acids. J gave up 5 bases and V 3 bases, and 17 bases lay outside the gene matches. This PCR relied on a set of 60 Vbeta primers and 13 Jbeta primers. TCRdb keeps only in-frame clones here, not all; method: immunoSEQ multiplex PCR. Of some 200,000 clones in the sample, about an eighth were seen once. The source of the sample is a study of cytomegalovirus exposure and HLA in healthy donors. Regarding the study as a whole: Using a false discovery rate of 0.05, a later analysis showed that some 16,000 TCR beta sequences were associated with HLA alleles. Presence/absence analyses took donor sequencing depth as roughly uniform.

This sequence joins TRBV15 and TRBJ2-1; 9 positions agree with TRBD2. This TCR came from a man aged 45-65 years in good health and CMV-seropositive. Sequencing input: PBMCs. This CDR3 is CATSRLARLSGGTNNEQFF. CDR3 nucleotide sequence: TGTGCCACCAGCAGGTTGGCCAGGCTAAGCGGGGGGACCAACAATGAGCAGTTCTTC.